This T cell receptor beta chain was obtained from a study of preoperative IRX-2 immunotherapy in early breast cancer. Sequencing used immunoSEQ multiplex PCR; TCRdb keeps in-frame clones, though not all of them. This table holds about 23,000 clones, more than 80% found once. As to treatment: preoperative locoregional IRX-2 cytokine immunotherapy. Samples came from a phase Ib trial of preoperative locoregional IRX-2 cytokine immunotherapy. This TCR came from a human donor with breast cancer. The starting material was tumor tissue, obtained after IRX-2 immunotherapy.

The CDR3 sequence: CAWSVRSASYTF. In DNA form, the CDR3 reads TGTGCCTGGAGTGTAAGGTCCGCTAGCTACACCTTC. The rearrangement joins TRBV30 to TRBJ1-2; no reliable D call. The CDR3 runs to 12 residues. V was pared by 0 bases and J by 9 bases, with 11 bases between. In germline, CDR1 is GTSNPN, CDR2 SVGIG (reference sequence).